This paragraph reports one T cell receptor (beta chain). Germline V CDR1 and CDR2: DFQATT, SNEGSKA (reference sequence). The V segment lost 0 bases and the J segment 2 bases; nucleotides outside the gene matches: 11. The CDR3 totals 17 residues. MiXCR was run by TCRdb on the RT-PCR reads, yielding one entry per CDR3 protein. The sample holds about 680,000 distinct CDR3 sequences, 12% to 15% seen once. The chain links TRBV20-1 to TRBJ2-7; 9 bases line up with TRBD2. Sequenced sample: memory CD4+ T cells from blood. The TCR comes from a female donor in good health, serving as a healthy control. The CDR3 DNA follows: TGCAGTGCTAGAGATCGGATAGCGGGAGAGGTCACCTACGAGCAGTACTTC. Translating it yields CSARDRIAGEVTYEQYF.